This T cell receptor (beta chain) was sequenced during a study of technical replicates of blood from a few donors. The table came from immunoSEQ multiplex PCR; TCRdb's copy has only in-frame clones and leaves some out. Here the sample spans approximately 100,000 clones, approximately 95% being singletons. The receptor was derived from a human donor in good health. The material sequenced was T cells isolated from PBMCs.

The CDR3, as DNA: TGTGCCAGCAGTTTACCCGGGACCGCGGGGAATGAGCAGTTCTTC. As protein: CASSLPGTAGNEQFF. The chain is built from TRBV28 and TRBJ2-1, with D possibly being TRBD2 (6 bases). The V end was cut by 2 bases, the J end by 7 bases, with 15 bases between. The CDR3 totals 15 residues. The germline V gene has CDR1 MDHEN and CDR2 SYDVKM.